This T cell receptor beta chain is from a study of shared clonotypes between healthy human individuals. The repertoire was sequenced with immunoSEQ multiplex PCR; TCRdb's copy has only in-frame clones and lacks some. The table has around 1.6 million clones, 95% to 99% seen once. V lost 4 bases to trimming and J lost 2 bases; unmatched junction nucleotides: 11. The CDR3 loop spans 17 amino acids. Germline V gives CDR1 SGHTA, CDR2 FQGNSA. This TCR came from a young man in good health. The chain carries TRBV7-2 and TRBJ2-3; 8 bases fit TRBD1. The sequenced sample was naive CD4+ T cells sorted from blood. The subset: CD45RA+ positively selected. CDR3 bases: TGTGCCAGCAGCTCGAGGACAGGGAGCGTATCCACAGATACGCAGTATTTT. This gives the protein CASSSRTGSVSTDTQYF.